Below, 24 T cell receptor beta chains from the same sample are listed, as sequenced in a study of blood T cell repertoires in COVID-19. Assay: immunoSEQ multiplex PCR; the TCRdb copy retains only in-frame clones and omits some. Among over 150,000 clones, approximately 80% were seen once, and the ten largest hold 9.5% to 13%. Material for sequencing was peripheral blood. These receptors were taken from a woman aged 55-75 years with COVID-19, enrolled during active disease.

The rearrangement joins TRBV12-3 or TRBV12-4 to TRBJ1-3; TRBD1 might be the D (6 bases). The CDR3 extends over 13 amino acids. The V end was cut by 8 bases, the J end by 4 bases, with 12 bases between. CDR3 DNA: TGTGCCAGCGCTCAAGGACAGGGAAACACCATATATTTT. Translating it yields CASAQGQGNTIYF.

The chain is built from TRBV18 and TRBJ2-4; a weak D match, TRBD1 (5 bases). Germline V gene lookup returns CDR1 KGHSH and CDR2 LQKENI. CDR3 length: 20 residues. The V end was cut by 2 bases, the J end by 2 bases, with 25 bases between. The CDR3 DNA reads TGTGCCAGCTCACCAAAGGTTCCTAACCGACAGAAAACCCCCAAAAACATTCAGTACTTC. Its protein product is CASSPKVPNRQKTPKNIQYF.

This chain joins TRBV3-1 (or the pseudogene TRBV3-2) and TRBJ2-1, with a possible D match to TRBD1 (5 bases). Trimming took 5 bases from V and 3 from J, leaving 11 bases between them. The CDR3 extends over 14 amino acids. Germline CDR1 reads LGHDT; CDR2 reads YNNKEL (reference sequence). CDR3 residues: CASSFRTLYNEQFF. CDR3 nucleotides: TGTGCCAGCAGCTTCCGGACACTCTACAATGAGCAGTTCTTC.

CDR3 sequence (DNA): TGTGCCAGCAACCGAGACAGGGGCTACGAGCAGTACTTC. The encoded protein is CASNRDRGYEQYF. J is TRBJ2-7 and V is TRBV14; TRBD1 matches at 8 bases. V shed 7 bases, J shed 3 bases, and the junction held 5 bases outside the gene matches. Germline CDR1 is SGHDN and CDR2 is FVKESK. CDR3 size: 13 residues.

The genes are TRBV5-4 and TRBJ1-5; D perhaps matches TRBD1 (5 bases). Trimming left V 4 bases short and J 2 bases short, with 16 bases between. This CDR3 comprises 16 residues. Germline V gene lookup returns CDR1 SGHNT and CDR2 YYREEE (reference sequence). CDR3 sequence: CASSHSGGRGNQPQHF. The CDR3 nucleotides read TGTGCCAGCAGCCATTCGGGGGGTCGAGGCAATCAGCCCCAGCATTTT.

This clone was seen a few times. The chain uses TRBV29-1 and TRBJ2-3; D is possibly TRBD2 (5 bases). The CDR3 runs to 17 residues. The V end was cut by 6 bases, the J end by 0 bases, with 22 bases between. Germline CDR1 is SQVTM and CDR2 is ANQGSEA. The CDR3 region has the DNA TGCAGCGTAAAATATTCACCGGACTGGGCTAGCACAGATACGCAGTATTTT. This gives the protein CSVKYSPDWASTDTQYF.

The CDR3 loop reads CASSLGGINEQFF. The CDR3 nucleotides read TGTGCCAGCAGCTTAGGCGGGATTAATGAGCAGTTCTTC. J is TRBJ2-1 and V is TRBV11-2; perhaps TRBD2 as D (6 bases). Germline CDR1 reads SGHAT; CDR2 reads FQNNGV. V dropped 1 base and J dropped 7 bases, with 8 bases sitting between them. This CDR3 is built from 13 residues.

This clone has a handful of counts. The gene calls are TRBV19 and TRBJ1-3; D perhaps matches TRBD1 (6 bases). The CDR3 is 19 residues long. Looked up from germline, CDR1 is LNHDA and CDR2 is SQIVND (reference sequence). V was clipped by 7 bases and J by 2 bases, with 27 bases between them. CDR3 nucleotides: TGTGCCAGTACCTACAAACCCGGGACAAACTCAGCCGCTGGAAACACCATATATTTT. This encodes CASTYKPGTNSAAGNTIYF.

This clone was counted once. The chain uses TRBV27 and TRBJ2-5; D remains ambiguous. The V end was cut by 2 bases, the J end by 2 bases, with 15 bases between. Looked up from germline, CDR1 is MNHEY and CDR2 is SMNVEV (reference sequence). This CDR3 is 16 amino acids long. This CDR3 is CASSLQAILNQETQYF. In nucleotides, the CDR3 is TGTGCCAGCAGTTTACAGGCCATTCTGAATCAAGAGACCCAGTACTTC.

The genes are TRBV7-6 and TRBJ2-2; 7 nucleotides match TRBD2. The CDR3 spans 17 residues. V lost 2 bases and J lost 1; bases outside the gene matches: 7. Germline loops: CDR1 SGHVS, CDR2 FNYEAQ. This chain's CDR3 is CASSLIAGRGNTGELFF. In DNA, the CDR3 is TGTGCCAGCAGCTTAATCGCAGGGAGGGGGAACACCGGGGAGCTGTTTTTT.

The chain combines TRBV11-2 with TRBJ2-1, with D possibly matching TRBD2 (5 bases). CDR1 and CDR2 (germline): SGHAT, FQNNGV. This CDR3 region has 14 residues. V was clipped by 2 bases and J by 3 bases, with 8 bases between them. Here the CDR3 DNA reads TGTGCCAGCAGCTTAACTCGGGACTACAATGAGCAGTTCTTC. This translates into CASSLTRDYNEQFF.

The V and J genes are TRBV10-1 and TRBJ1-3; D is unclear. The CDR3 is 14 residues long. V was clipped by 0 bases and J by 4 bases, with 7 bases between them. Per the germline V gene, CDR1 is WNHNN and CDR2 is SYGVQD (reference sequence). Here the CDR3 reads CASSESGRGNTIYF. The CDR3 coding sequence is TGCGCCAGCAGTGAGTCGGGGAGAGGAAACACCATATATTTT.

This sequence joins TRBV5-6 and TRBJ1-3; 7 positions agree with TRBD1. Germline V gene sequence: CDR1 SGHDT, CDR2 YYEEEE. The ends lost 4 bases at V and 2 bases at J; junction bases unmatched: 3. The CDR3 consists of 14 residues. The CDR3 DNA follows: TGTGCCAGCAGCCGAGACAGGGCTGGAAACACCATATATTTT. This sequence encodes CASSRDRAGNTIYF.

The rearrangement uses TRBV11-3 and TRBJ2-1, with TRBD2 matching 10 bases. Unmatched junction bases numbered 9, after V lost 5 bases and J lost 2 bases. CDR1 and CDR2 (germline): SGHNT, YENEEA. This CDR3 comprises 17 residues. The DNA of the CDR3 is TGTGCCAGCAGCCGGGGGCTAGCGGGGGCCGCCTACAATGAGCAGTTCTTC. As protein: CASSRGLAGAAYNEQFF.

This CDR3 is CASSPGQGPGSPLHF. CDR3 in DNA: TGCGCCAGCAGCCCGGGACAGGGGCCCGGTTCACCCCTCCACTTT. This chain joins TRBV5-1 and TRBJ1-6; 10 bases align to TRBD1. CDR1 is SGHRS, CDR2 YFSETQ, per germline. The CDR3 runs to 15 residues. The ends lost 4 bases at V and 9 bases at J; junction bases unmatched: 7.

DNA for the CDR3: TGTGCCAGCAGCTGGGACGGGACTAGCGTTAGAGAGCAGTACGTC. This gives the protein CASSWDGTSVREQYV. The chain combines TRBV7-2 with TRBJ2-7, with 10 bases matching TRBD2. The germline CDR1 and CDR2 sequences are SGHTA and FQGNSA. The CDR3 spans 15 residues. V lost 4 bases and J lost 7; bases outside the gene matches: 10.

The chain combines TRBV19 with TRBJ2-5; TRBD2 agrees at 12 bases. With V trimmed by 3 bases and J by 2 bases, 4 bases remained unmatched. Germline V gene lookup returns CDR1 LNHDA and CDR2 SQIVND (reference sequence). This CDR3 is 16 amino acids long. The CDR3 DNA reads TGTGCCAGTAGTATCACACTAGCGGGAGGTCAAGAGACCCAGTACTTC. The encoded protein is CASSITLAGGQETQYF.

Here the CDR3 DNA reads TGCGCCAGCAGTCTGGACAGTGGACCGAGGGGATCACCCCTCCACTTT. The encoded protein is CASSLDSGPRGSPLHF. The chain has TRBV5-1 and TRBJ1-6, with D maybe TRBD1 (6 bases). Between the trimmed V and J ends, which lost 5 bases and 10 bases, there was a span of 22 bases. Germline loops: CDR1 SGHRS, CDR2 YFSETQ. CDR3 length equals 16 residues.

There are a few counts of this clone. The chain is built from TRBV27 and TRBJ1-1; tentative D call: TRBD1 (5 bases). V was trimmed by 2 bases and J by 10 bases, leaving 8 bases between them. Germline V gene lookup returns CDR1 MNHEY and CDR2 SMNVEV (reference sequence). The CDR3 sequence is 11 residues long. The DNA for the CDR3 is TGTGCCAGCAGTTTAGGGGGGAGAGCTTTCTTT. Encoded protein: CASSLGGRAFF.

The V and J genes are TRBV5-8 and TRBJ1-5, with 7 positions matching TRBD1. V was clipped by 6 bases and J by 2 bases; unmatched bases: 5. This CDR3 region has 14 residues. Germline loops: CDR1 SGHTS, CDR2 YDEGEE. CDR3 sequence: CASIDGQGNQPQHF. The CDR3 nucleotides read TGTGCCAGCATCGACGGACAGGGCAATCAGCCCCAGCATTTT.

J is TRBJ2-7 and V is TRBV21-1; the table's D call, TRBD2, has no DNA check behind it. TRBV21-1 counts as a pseudogene. The CDR3 has 19 amino acids. The CDR3 is CASSKEGTGLAGHYYEQYV. In DNA, the CDR3 is TGTGCCAGCAGCAAAGAGGGGACCGGACTAGCGGGGCATTACTACGAGCAGTACGTC.

The chain combines TRBV7-6 with TRBJ1-6; 10 bases are a match to TRBD1. This CDR3 is 16 amino acids long. The trim removed 2 bases at V and 7 bases at J, leaving 5 bases unmatched. The germline V gene has CDR1 SGHVS and CDR2 FNYEAQ. DNA of the CDR3: TGTGCCAGCAGCTTATACCCGGGACAGGGGAATTCACCCCTCCACTTT. Its protein product is CASSLYPGQGNSPLHF.

The chain recombines TRBV18 with TRBJ2-3; the D gene is possibly TRBD2 (6 bases). The ends were cut back, 3 bases at V and 2 bases at J, with 9 bases in the middle. The CDR3 length is 14 residues. Germline assignment: CDR1 KGHSH and CDR2 LQKENI. CDR3 residues: CASSPGLNTDTQYF. The CDR3 coding sequence is TGTGCCAGCTCACCGGGACTGAACACAGATACGCAGTATTTT.

The chain carries TRBV7-3 and TRBJ2-2; D perhaps matches TRBD1 (5 bases). V was shortened by 5 bases and J by 5 bases, with 15 bases between the two germline ends. Germline CDR1 SGHTA, CDR2 FQGTGA. The CDR3 consists of 15 residues. CDR3: CASSPQTDLTGELFF. For the CDR3, the DNA is TGTGCCAGCAGCCCCCAGACAGATCTGACCGGGGAGCTGTTTTTT.